The rows below give T cell receptor beta chains drawn from one sample of a study of T cells in tumors after PD-1 blockade. Data came from immunoSEQ multiplex PCR; TCRdb stores just in-frame clones and leaves some out. The sample consists of around 21,000 clones, 81% of them appearing once. The specimen was PBMCs, collected after anti-PD-1 therapy. The receptor source for this set is a human donor with advanced basal cell or squamous cell carcinoma (not recorded which). The CDR3 runs from the conserved cysteine through the conserved F or W. The order of the fields is V gene, J gene, CDR3 protein.

V: TRBV2; J: TRBJ1-2; CDR3: CASSGWQGYGYTF
V: TRBV2; J: TRBJ2-1; CDR3: CASLPGRGLDEQFF
V: TRBV4-1; J: TRBJ1-6; CDR3: CASSQDSGPGTLHF
V: TRBV28; J: TRBJ2-6; CDR3: CASSLGTRQGSFNVLTF
V: TRBV5-4; J: TRBJ2-7; CDR3: CASSPTGAGPLTYEQYF
V: TRBV24-1; J: TRBJ2-7; CDR3: CATSGLTGFRVYEQYF
V: TRBV14; J: TRBJ1-5; CDR3: CASSQGIESSNQPQHF
V: TRBV5-4; J: TRBJ2-5; CDR3: CASSSVGAGGETQYF
V: TRBV3-1/TRBV3-2; J: TRBJ1-2; CDR3: CASSHTGTGGSYGYTF
V: TRBV7-9; J: TRBJ2-1; CDR3: CASSDTTSGSVF
V: TRBV7-2; J: TRBJ2-7; CDR3: CASSLRGGDSEQYF
V: TRBV27; J: TRBJ2-5; CDR3: CASSIDQETQYF
V: TRBV6-6; J: TRBJ1-3; CDR3: CASSPRAGAYSGNTIYF
V: TRBV27; J: TRBJ2-3; CDR3: CASASPTTTDTQYF
V: TRBV6-6; J: TRBJ2-3; CDR3: CASSRTASGGNTDTQYF
V: TRBV19; J: TRBJ1-1; CDR3: CASVDRRTRGSEAFF
V: TRBV28; J: TRBJ2-7; CDR3: CASSPSSGQGYEQYF
V: TRBV3-1/TRBV3-2; J: TRBJ2-6; CDR3: CASSQWTRSSGANVLTF
V: TRBV12-3/TRBV12-4; J: TRBJ2-7; CDR3: CASSAENSYEQYF
V: TRBV7-9; J: TRBJ2-2; CDR3: CASGTGTTHTGELFF
V: TRBV6-5; J: TRBJ1-2; CDR3: CASSPDRDYYGYTF
V: TRBV9; J: TRBJ2-2; CDR3: CASSASVGANTGELFF
V: TRBV2; J: TRBJ1-1; CDR3: CASSKSAGGNTEAFF
V: TRBV6-5; J: TRBJ2-7; CDR3: CASSYSTGTYEQYF
V: TRBV12-3/TRBV12-4; J: TRBJ1-2; CDR3: CASSLPGYYGYTF
V: TRBV7-7; J: TRBJ1-3; CDR3: CASSGSRVSSGNTIYF
V: TRBV19; J: TRBJ1-5; CDR3: CASRTGTGSYQPQHF
V: TRBV2; J: TRBJ2-7; CDR3: CASRSGAGNYEQYF
V: TRBV20-1; J: TRBJ1-6; CDR3: CSASSGREDSPLHF
V: TRBV4-1; J: TRBJ2-1; CDR3: CASSQAEGTGGQFF
V: TRBV5-1; J: TRBJ2-3; CDR3: CASSIIAGITDTQYF
V: TRBV7-9; J: TRBJ1-3; CDR3: CASSLVVASSGNTIYF
V: TRBV4-1; J: TRBJ1-5; CDR3: CASSQGQDQPQHF